Included here is one TCR beta chain sequence, with context. What it recognizes is unknown. MiXCR was run by TCRdb on the 5' RACE reads, yielding one entry per CDR3 protein. The sample has hundreds of thousands of distinct CDR3 sequences; 12% are singletons. The data belong to a study of identical twins. General study findings and limits: The analysis was cross-sectional rather than longitudinal within donors.

Each donor was a healthy Caucasian. V was cut by 2 bases and J by 2 bases, with 16 bases left in between. The CDR3 length is 15 residues. Germline lookup yields CDR1 DFQATT and CDR2 SNEGSKA (reference sequence). These data also formed part of another study, on yellow fever vaccine responses in identical twins.

The sequence was obtained from a young woman in good health. The material sequenced was PBMCs. The J gene is TRBJ2-7, the V gene TRBV20-1; D is uncertain. The CDR3 nucleotides are TGCAGTGCTAGAAAACTCGACGGTCCCCCCTACGAGCAGTACGTC. Protein product: CSARKLDGPPYEQYV.